This T cell receptor (beta chain) was captured in a study of T cell repertoires in cytomegalovirus infection. The study's findings and limits: Totalled public TCR beta family frequency picked out people who carried CMV plus the relevant HLA.

This clonotype was seen more than once but under ten times. The antigen remains undetermined. TCRdb re-called the reads through MiXCR, storing one row per CDR3 protein. This sample has around 900,000 distinct CDR3 sequences, with less than 40% found just once. There are 14 residues in the CDR3. Germline V gives CDR1 MNHEY, CDR2 SVGEGT. Trimming removed 5 bases from V and 6 bases from J, with 15 bases in between. The genes are TRBV6-2 or TRBV6-3 and TRBJ2-3, with D possibly matching TRBD2 (7 bases). Sample: cultured CD8+ T cells from PBMCs, taken from culture after CMV antigen stimulation. This TCR derives from a human donor in good health (CMV status not recorded). Some clones in this sample may be carry-over from other donors' samples. The CDR3 sequence: CASSPAGAPDTQYF. CDR3 bases: TGTGCCAGCAGTCCGGCGGGGGCCCCCGATACGCAGTATTTT.